Given below is one TCR beta chain in context. The target antigen is unknown. Extracted RNA was reverse transcribed into cDNA, the sequencing template. Clones were read by immunoSEQ multiplex PCR, and TCRdb kept only the in-frame ones, dropping some. Here the sample spans roughly 110,000 clones, roughly three fifths being singletons. Germline V lookup: CDR1 SQVTM, CDR2 ANQGSEA. The V gene end was trimmed by 0 bases and the J gene end by 7 bases; junction bases not matched to a gene: 7. The CDR3 sequence is 15 residues long. These data originate in a study of CD8+ T cells in alopecia areata. Overall study: Tofacitinib therapy took 6 to 18 months; 6 months off drug came after. Points from the study as a whole: Scalp lesions, especially in alopecia totalis/universalis, had higher clonality than normal scalp.

Treatment here: oral pan-JAK inhibitor, 5-10 mg twice daily. This specimen consisted of CD8+ T cells sorted from blood, obtained at week 24, from a patient treated with tofacitinib. The chain recombines TRBV29-1 with TRBJ2-1; TRBD1 aligns across 9 bases. The sequence was collected from a human donor with alopecia areata. The CDR3 protein is CSVEERRDRDNEQFF. DNA for the CDR3: TGCAGCGTTGAAGAAAGGAGGGACAGGGATAATGAGCAGTTCTTC.